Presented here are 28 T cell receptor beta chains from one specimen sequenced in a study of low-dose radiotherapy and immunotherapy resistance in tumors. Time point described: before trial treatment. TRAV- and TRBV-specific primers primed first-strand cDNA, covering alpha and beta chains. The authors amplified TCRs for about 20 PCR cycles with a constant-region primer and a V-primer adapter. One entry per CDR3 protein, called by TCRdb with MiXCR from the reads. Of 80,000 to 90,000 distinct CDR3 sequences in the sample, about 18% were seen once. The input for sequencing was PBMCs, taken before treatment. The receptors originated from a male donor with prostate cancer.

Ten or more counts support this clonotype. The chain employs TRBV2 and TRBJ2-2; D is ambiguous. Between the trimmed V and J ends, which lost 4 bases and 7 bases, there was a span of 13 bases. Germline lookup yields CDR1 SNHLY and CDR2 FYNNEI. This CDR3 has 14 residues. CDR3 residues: CASSAQIIGGELFF. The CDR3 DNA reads TGTGCCAGCAGTGCCCAGATTATTGGCGGGGAGCTGTTTTTT.

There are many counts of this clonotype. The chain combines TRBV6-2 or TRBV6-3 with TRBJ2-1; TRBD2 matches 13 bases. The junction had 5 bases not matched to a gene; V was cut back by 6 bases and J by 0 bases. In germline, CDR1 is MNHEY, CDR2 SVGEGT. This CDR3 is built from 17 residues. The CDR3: CASRTTSGGSSYNEQFF. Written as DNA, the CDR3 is TGTGCCAGCAGGACGACTAGCGGGGGGAGCTCCTACAATGAGCAGTTCTTC.

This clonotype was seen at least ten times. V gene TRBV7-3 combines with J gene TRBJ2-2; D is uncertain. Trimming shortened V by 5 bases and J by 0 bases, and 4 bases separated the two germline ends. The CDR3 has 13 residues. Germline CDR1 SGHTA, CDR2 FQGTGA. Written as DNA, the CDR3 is TGTGCCAGCAGCACCTCGAACACCGGGGAGCTGTTTTTT. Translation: CASSTSNTGELFF.

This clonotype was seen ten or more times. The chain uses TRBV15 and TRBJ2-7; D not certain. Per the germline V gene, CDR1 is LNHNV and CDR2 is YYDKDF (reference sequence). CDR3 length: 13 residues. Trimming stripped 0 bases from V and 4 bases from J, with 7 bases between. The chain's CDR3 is CATSRDPRYEQYF. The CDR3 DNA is TGTGCCACCAGCAGAGATCCCCGATACGAGCAGTACTTC.

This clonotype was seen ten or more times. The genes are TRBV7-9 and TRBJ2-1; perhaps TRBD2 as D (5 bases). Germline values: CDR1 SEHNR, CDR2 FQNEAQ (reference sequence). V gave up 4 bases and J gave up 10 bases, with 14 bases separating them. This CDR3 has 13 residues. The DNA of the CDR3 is TGTGCCAGCAGCTCAGAACGAATAGCGGAGCAGTTCTTC. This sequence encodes CASSSERIAEQFF.

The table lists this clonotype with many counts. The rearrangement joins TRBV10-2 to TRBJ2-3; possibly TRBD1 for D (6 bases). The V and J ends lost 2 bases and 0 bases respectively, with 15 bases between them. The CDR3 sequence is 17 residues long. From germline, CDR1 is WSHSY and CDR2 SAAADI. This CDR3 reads CASSEAPRGVSTDTQYF. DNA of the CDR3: TGCGCCAGCAGTGAGGCCCCCAGGGGCGTTAGCACAGATACGCAGTATTTT.

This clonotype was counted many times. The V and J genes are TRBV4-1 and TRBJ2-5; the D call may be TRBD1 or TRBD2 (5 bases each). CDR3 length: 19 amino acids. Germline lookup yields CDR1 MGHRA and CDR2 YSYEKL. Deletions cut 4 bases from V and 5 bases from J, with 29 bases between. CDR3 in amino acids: CASSPLVGGAKDFGETQYF. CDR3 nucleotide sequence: TGCGCCAGCAGCCCCCTTGTGGGTGGGGCAAAGGACTTCGGGGAGACCCAGTACTTC.

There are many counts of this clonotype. For the CDR3, the DNA is TGTGCCAGCAGCTTAATGGGACAGACGCAGTATTTT. Protein: CASSLMGQTQYF. The V and J genes are TRBV11-2 and TRBJ2-3; 7 bases agree with TRBD1. CDR1 and CDR2 (germline): SGHAT, FQNNGV. With 2 bases clipped from V and 9 bases from J, the junction kept 2 bases outside the gene matches. This CDR3 is built from 12 residues.

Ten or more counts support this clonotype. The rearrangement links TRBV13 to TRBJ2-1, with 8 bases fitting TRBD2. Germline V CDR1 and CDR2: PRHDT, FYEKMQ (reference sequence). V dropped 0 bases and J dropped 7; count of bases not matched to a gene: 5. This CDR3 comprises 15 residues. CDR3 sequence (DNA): TGTGCCAGCAGCTTAGGCGGGACTAGGGCAAATGAGCAGTTCTTC. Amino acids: CASSLGGTRANEQFF.

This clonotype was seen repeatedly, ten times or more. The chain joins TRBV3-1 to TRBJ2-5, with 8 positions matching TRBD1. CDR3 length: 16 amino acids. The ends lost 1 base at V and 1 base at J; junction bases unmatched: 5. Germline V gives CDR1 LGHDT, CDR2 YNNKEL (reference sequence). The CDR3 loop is CASSQAGQGPQETQYF. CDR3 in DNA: TGTGCCAGCAGCCAAGCTGGACAGGGTCCCCAAGAGACCCAGTACTTC.

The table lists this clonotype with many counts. The CDR3: CATSRVLDLPTGELFF. The CDR3 region has the DNA TGTGCCACCAGCAGAGTTTTGGACTTACCCACCGGGGAGCTGTTTTTT. V and J are TRBV15 and TRBJ2-2; tentatively, D is TRBD2 (5 bases). The germline V gene encodes CDR1 LNHNV and CDR2 YYDKDF (reference sequence). The V end was cut by 1 base, the J end by 4 bases, with 13 bases between. This CDR3 is 16 amino acids long.

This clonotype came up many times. In DNA, the CDR3 is TGTGCCAGCAGCTTTGGGACAGGCGACAATCAGCCCCAGCATTTT. It translates to CASSFGTGDNQPQHF. V usage is TRBV5-6 and J usage is TRBJ1-5; 8 positions match TRBD1. The CDR3 is 15 amino acids. Germline lookup yields CDR1 SGHDT and CDR2 YYEEEE. The V segment lost 2 bases and the J segment 3 bases; nucleotides outside the gene matches: 4.

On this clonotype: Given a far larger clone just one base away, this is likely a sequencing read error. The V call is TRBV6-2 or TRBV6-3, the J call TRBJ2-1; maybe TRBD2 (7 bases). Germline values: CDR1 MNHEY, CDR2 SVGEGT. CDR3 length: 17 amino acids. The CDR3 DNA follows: TGTGCCACCAGTGACCCGATGGGGGGGGGGCTGGACAATGAGCAGTTCTTC. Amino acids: CATSDPMGGGLDNEQFF.

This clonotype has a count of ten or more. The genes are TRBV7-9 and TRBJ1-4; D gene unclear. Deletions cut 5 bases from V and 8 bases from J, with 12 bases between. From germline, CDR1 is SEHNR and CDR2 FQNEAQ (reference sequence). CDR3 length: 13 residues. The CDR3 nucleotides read TGTGCCAGCAGCACTAGCAACCAAGAAAAACTGTTTTTT. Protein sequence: CASSTSNQEKLFF.

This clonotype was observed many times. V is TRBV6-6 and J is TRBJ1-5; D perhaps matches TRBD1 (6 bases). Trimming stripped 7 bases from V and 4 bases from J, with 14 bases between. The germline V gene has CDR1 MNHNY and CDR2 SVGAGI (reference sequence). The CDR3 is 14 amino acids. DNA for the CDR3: TGTGCCAGCAAAACTCGGACAGAGAATCAGCCCCAGCATTTT. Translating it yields CASKTRTENQPQHF.

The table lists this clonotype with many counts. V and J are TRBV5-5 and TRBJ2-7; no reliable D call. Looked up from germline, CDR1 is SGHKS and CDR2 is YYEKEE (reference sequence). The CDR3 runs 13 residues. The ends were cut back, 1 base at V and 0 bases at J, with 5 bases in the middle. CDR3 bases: TGTGCCAGCAGCTTGCGGAGCTCCTACGAGCAGTACTTC. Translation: CASSLRSSYEQYF.

For the CDR3, the DNA is TGTGCCAGTAGTGCCCGGGACAGGAGATACAATGAGCAGTTCTTC. It is translated as CASSARDRRYNEQFF. This chain joins TRBV19 and TRBJ2-1; 8 bases map to TRBD1. Germline V lookup: CDR1 LNHDA, CDR2 SQIVND (reference sequence). The ends lost 5 bases at V and 4 bases at J; junction bases unmatched: 7. The CDR3 runs 15 residues.

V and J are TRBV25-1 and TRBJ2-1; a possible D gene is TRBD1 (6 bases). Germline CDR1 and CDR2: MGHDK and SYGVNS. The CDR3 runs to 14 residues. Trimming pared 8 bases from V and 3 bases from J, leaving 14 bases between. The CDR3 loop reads CASLPGGHYNEQFF. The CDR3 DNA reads TGTGCCAGCCTTCCTGGGGGCCACTACAATGAGCAGTTCTTC.

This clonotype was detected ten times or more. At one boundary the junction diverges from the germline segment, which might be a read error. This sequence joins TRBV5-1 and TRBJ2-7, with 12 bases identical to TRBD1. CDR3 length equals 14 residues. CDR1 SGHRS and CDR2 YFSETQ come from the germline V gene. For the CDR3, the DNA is TGTGCCAGCAGTGCCGGGACAGGGGGCCTCGAGCAGTACTTC. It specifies CASSAGTGGLEQYF.

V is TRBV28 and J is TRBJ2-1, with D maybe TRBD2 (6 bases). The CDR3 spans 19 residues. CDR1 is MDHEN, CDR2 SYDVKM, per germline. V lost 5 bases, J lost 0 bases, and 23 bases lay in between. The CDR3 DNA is TGTGCCAGCAGTACCCCCGGGCGGGCTAGCGAATCCTCCTACAATGAGCAGTTCTTC. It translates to CASSTPGRASESSYNEQFF.

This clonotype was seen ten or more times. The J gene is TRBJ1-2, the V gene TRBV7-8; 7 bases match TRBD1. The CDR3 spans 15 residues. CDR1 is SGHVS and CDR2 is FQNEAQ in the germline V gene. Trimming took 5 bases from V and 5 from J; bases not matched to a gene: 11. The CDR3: CASSRGAGTDYGYTF. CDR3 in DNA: TGTGCCAGCAGCCGGGGCGCGGGGACAGATTATGGCTACACCTTC.

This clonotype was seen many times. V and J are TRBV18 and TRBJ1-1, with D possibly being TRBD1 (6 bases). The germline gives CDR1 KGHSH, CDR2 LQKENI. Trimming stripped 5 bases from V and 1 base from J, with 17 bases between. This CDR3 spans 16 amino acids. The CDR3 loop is CASSTLPTGPNTEAFF. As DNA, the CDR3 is TGTGCCAGCTCAACCTTACCGACAGGACCGAACACTGAAGCTTTCTTT.

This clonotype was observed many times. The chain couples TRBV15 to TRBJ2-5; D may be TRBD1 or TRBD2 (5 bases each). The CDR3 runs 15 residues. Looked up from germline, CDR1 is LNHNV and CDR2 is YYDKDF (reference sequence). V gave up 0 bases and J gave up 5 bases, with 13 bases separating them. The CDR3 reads CATSRDYGAGETQYF. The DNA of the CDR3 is TGTGCCACCAGCAGAGATTACGGGGCCGGCGAGACCCAGTACTTC. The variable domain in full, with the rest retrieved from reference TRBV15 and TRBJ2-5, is DAMVIQNPRYQVTQFGKPVTLSCSQTLNHNVMYWYQQKSSQAPKLLFHYYDKDFNNEADTPDNFQSRRPNTSFCFLDIRSPGLGDTAMYLCATSRDYGAGETQYFGPGTRLLVL.

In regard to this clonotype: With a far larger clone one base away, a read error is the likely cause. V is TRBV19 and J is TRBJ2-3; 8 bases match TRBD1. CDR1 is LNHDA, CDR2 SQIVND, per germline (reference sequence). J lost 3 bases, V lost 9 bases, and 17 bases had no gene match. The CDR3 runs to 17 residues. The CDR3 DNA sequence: TGTGCCAGGAGTTCGGGCGCGAGGACAGGGCTGACAGATACGCAGTATTTT. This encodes CARSSGARTGLTDTQYF.

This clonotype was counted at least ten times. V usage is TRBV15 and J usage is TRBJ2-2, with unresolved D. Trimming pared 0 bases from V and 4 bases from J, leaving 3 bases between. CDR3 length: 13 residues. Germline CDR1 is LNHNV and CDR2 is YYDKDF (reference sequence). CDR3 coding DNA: TGTGCCACCAGCAGAGAGATCACCGGGGAGCTGTTTTTT. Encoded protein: CATSREITGELFF.

CDR3 nucleotide sequence: TGTGCCAGCACCCTTGGGGAGACCCAGTACTTC. It codes for CASTLGETQYF. The chain employs TRBV27 and TRBJ2-5; D is ambiguous. Trimming took off 7 bases at V and 5 bases at J, with 8 bases between the two ends. CDR1 and CDR2 (germline): MNHEY, SMNVEV (reference sequence). The CDR3 is 11 residues long.

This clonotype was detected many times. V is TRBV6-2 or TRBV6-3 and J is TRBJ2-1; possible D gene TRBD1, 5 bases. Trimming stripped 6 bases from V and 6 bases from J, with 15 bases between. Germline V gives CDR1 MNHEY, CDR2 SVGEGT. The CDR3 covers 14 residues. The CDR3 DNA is TGTGCCAGCAGAACATTAACGCAGGGCAATGAGCAGTTCTTC. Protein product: CASRTLTQGNEQFF.

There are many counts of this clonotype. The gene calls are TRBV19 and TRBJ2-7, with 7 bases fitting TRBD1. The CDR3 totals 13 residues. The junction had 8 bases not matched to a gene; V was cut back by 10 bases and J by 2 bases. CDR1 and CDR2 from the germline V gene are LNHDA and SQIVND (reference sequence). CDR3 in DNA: TGTGCCACCCGACAGGGCGACCCCTACGAGCAGTACTTC. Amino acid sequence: CATRQGDPYEQYF.